This T cell receptor beta chain was profiled in a study of shared clonotypes between healthy human individuals. Findings and limits, study-wide: Genetic and exposure-history diversity was limited by the few donors.

The CDR3 runs 15 residues. V lost 4 bases and J 5 bases, leaving 14 bases between the germline ends. From germline, CDR1 is MDHEN and CDR2 SYDVKM. Sequencing on ten immunoSEQ deep assay plates was performed for unsorted PBMC DNA. Method: immunoSEQ multiplex PCR; TCRdb's copy keeps in-frame clones and lacks some. Of some 500,000 clones in the sample, roughly 85% were seen once. A note on this clone: Its antigen is not identified.

Source material: PBMCs. This chain links TRBV28 with TRBJ2-2, with a weak D call TRBD1 (5 bases). The sequence was obtained from a woman aged 40 to 50 in good health. Some clones in this sample may be carry-over from other donors' samples. Written as DNA, the CDR3 is TGTGCCAGCAGTTCTGGAACAGGAGATACCGGGGAGCTGTTTTTT. Translated, it gives CASSSGTGDTGELFF.